This TCR beta chain was captured in a study of T-cell memory formation after mild COVID-19. The CDR3 loop spans 12 amino acids. The V end lost 10 bases, the J end lost 5 bases, and 14 bases lay between the germline ends. TCRdb itself ran the 5' RACE reads through MiXCR, one entry per CDR3 protein. The repertoire includes 500,000 to 650,000 distinct CDR3 sequences, less than 25% of them detected once, and 7% to 9% sits in the top ten. What was sequenced was PBMCs or a T cell subset sorted from them (not recorded which). The rearrangement uses TRBV12-3 or TRBV12-4 and TRBJ1-2; D uncertain. This receptor was identified in an adult woman who had mild COVID-19 (a few samples of this study predate the infection). Cell type and time point are not known. CDR3 in amino acids: CATGIDTYGYTF. CDR3 nucleotides: TGTGCCACCGGTATCGACACGTATGGCTACACCTTC.